Presented here are 15 T cell receptor beta chains from one specimen sequenced in a study of cytomegalovirus exposure and HLA in healthy donors. PCR used 60 Vbeta primers and 13 Jbeta primers. Produced via immunoSEQ multiplex PCR; TCRdb's table is partial and in-frame only. The repertoire holds some 160,000 clones, approximately 85% seen once, with around 2.6% in the top ten. Sequenced input: PBMCs. The origin of the receptors is a man between 25 and 39 years old in good health and CMV-seropositive.

V is TRBV9 and J is TRBJ2-2; D not resolved. V gave up 0 bases and J gave up 7 bases, with 7 bases separating them. In germline, CDR1 is SGDLS, CDR2 YYNGEE. The CDR3 is made up of 13 amino acids. CDR3 protein: CASSVDGHGELFF. The CDR3 nucleotides read TGTGCCAGCAGCGTAGATGGCCACGGGGAGCTGTTTTTT.

V is TRBV9 and J is TRBJ2-5, with 7 bases fitting TRBD1. The CDR3 extends over 16 amino acids. Germline V gives CDR1 SGDLS, CDR2 YYNGEE. The junction had 11 bases not matched to a gene; V was cut back by 3 bases and J by 3 bases. For the CDR3, the DNA is TGTGCCAGCAGCGACCGACAGGGACGAAGGGAAGAGACCCAGTACTTC. This translates into CASSDRQGRREETQYF.

The J gene is TRBJ1-3, the V gene TRBV7-9; D is unresolved. Germline CDR1 is SEHNR and CDR2 is FQNEAQ (reference sequence). Trimming shortened V by 4 bases and J by 1 base, and 14 bases separated the two germline ends. The CDR3 covers 16 residues. CDR3 region: CASSSSDGSSGNTIYF. The CDR3 coding sequence is TGTGCCAGCAGCTCCTCTGACGGGAGTTCTGGAAACACCATATATTTT.

This chain joins TRBV7-3 and TRBJ2-1, with 16 positions matching TRBD2. J was trimmed by 7 bases and V by 2 bases; bases with no gene match: 8. Germline-derived CDR1 and CDR2 are SGHTA and FQGTGA. CDR3 length equals 18 residues. CDR3 nucleotides: TGTGCCAGCAGCTTATTCCCCGGGACTAGCGGGAGGGGGAATGAGCAGTTCTTC. It codes for CASSLFPGTSGRGNEQFF. The variable domain in full, with the rest retrieved from reference TRBV7-3 and TRBJ2-1, is GAGVSQTPSNKVTEKGKYVELRCDPISGHTALYWYRQSLGQGPEFLIYFQGTGAADDSGLPNDRFFAVRPEGSVSTLKIQRTERGDSAVYLCASSLFPGTSGRGNEQFFGPGTRLTVL.

This clone has just one count. This chain connects TRBV6-4 to TRBJ2-7; 7 bases are a match to TRBD1. CDR3 length: 15 residues. With 6 bases clipped from V and 2 bases from J, the junction kept 10 bases outside the gene matches. Germline values: CDR1 MRHNA, CDR2 SNTAGT. CDR3 sequence reads: CASSPEGTAPYEQYF. CDR3 nucleotides: TGTGCCAGCAGCCCAGAGGGGACAGCCCCCTACGAGCAGTACTTC.

The chain links TRBV25-1 to TRBJ1-2; 9 bases match TRBD1. Unmatched junction bases numbered 5, after V lost 7 bases and J lost 8 bases. The CDR3 runs to 12 residues. In germline, CDR1 is MGHDK, CDR2 SYGVNS. The CDR3 region has the DNA TGTGCCAGCAACGACAGGGGGGGAGGCTACACCTTC. This gives the protein CASNDRGGGYTF.

The J gene is TRBJ2-1, the V gene TRBV19; 7 nucleotides match TRBD1. With 7 bases clipped from V and 10 bases from J, the junction kept 7 bases outside the gene matches. Germline V gives CDR1 LNHDA, CDR2 SQIVND (reference sequence). The CDR3 extends over 12 amino acids. The DNA of the CDR3 is TGTGCCAGTACCACAAGACAGGGAGAGCAGTTCTTC. This gives the protein CASTTRQGEQFF.

The rearrangement joins TRBV6-6 to TRBJ2-6; no clear D. This CDR3 region has 16 residues. From germline, CDR1 is MNHNY and CDR2 SVGAGI (reference sequence). V lost 8 bases, J lost 0 bases, and 14 bases lay in between. CDR3 nucleotide sequence: TGTGCCAGCGCGCGGTTACTAAACTCTGGGGCCAACGTCCTGACTTTC. Protein: CASARLLNSGANVLTF.

The genes are TRBV18 and TRBJ1-1, with D possibly TRBD1 on 5 matching bases. V was shortened by 3 bases and J by 3 bases, with 26 bases between the two germline ends. The germline gives CDR1 KGHSH, CDR2 LQKENI. This CDR3 is 19 amino acids long. The CDR3: CASSPSRRGYARGDTEAFF. In nucleotides, the CDR3 is TGTGCCAGCTCACCGTCGAGAAGGGGTTATGCTCGGGGGGACACTGAAGCTTTCTTT. Drawing the rest from reference TRBV18 and TRBJ1-1, the complete variable domain is NAGVMQNPRHLVRRRGQEARLRCSPMKGHSHVYWYRQLPEEGLKFMVYLQKENIIDESGMPKERFSAEFPKEGPSILRIQQVVRGDSAAYFCASSPSRRGYARGDTEAFFGQGTRLTVV.

This sequence joins TRBV6-5 and TRBJ2-5; D is perhaps TRBD2 (5 bases). Deletions cut 4 bases from V and 4 bases from J, with 16 bases between. This CDR3 is built from 15 residues. The germline V gene encodes CDR1 MNHEY and CDR2 SVGAGI. The chain's CDR3 is CASSSSWTSTETQYF. DNA for the CDR3: TGTGCCAGCAGTTCCTCTTGGACTTCAACAGAGACCCAGTACTTC.

V gene TRBV7-9 combines with J gene TRBJ1-4; 11 positions agree with TRBD1. The germline gives CDR1 SEHNR, CDR2 FQNEAQ (reference sequence). The CDR3 covers 15 residues. J lost 7 bases, V lost 3 bases, and 4 bases had no gene match. As DNA, the CDR3 is TGTGCCAGCAGCTTTTTAGGGACAGGGGGTGAAAAACTGTTTTTT. This translates into CASSFLGTGGEKLFF.

This clone showed up just once. Its ends do not fully match the called genes, so a read error is possible. J is TRBJ2-2 and V is TRBV6-5; the D gene is possibly TRBD2 (5 bases). CDR1 MNHEY and CDR2 SVGAGI come from the germline V gene. The CDR3 is 13 amino acids. The CDR3 spells CASSSHPDGELLF. The CDR3, as DNA: TGTGCCAGCAGTTCCCACCCGGACGGGGAGCTGCTTTTT.

The V gene is TRBV13, the J gene TRBJ2-4; the match to TRBD1 covers 7 bases. The V gene's germline CDR1 is PRHDT and CDR2 FYEKMQ (reference sequence). The V gene end was trimmed by 4 bases and the J gene end by 0 bases; junction bases not matched to a gene: 6. This CDR3 has 16 residues. CDR3 amino acids: CASSSTGRLAKNIQYF. CDR3 in DNA: TGTGCCAGCAGCTCGACAGGGAGACTAGCCAAAAACATTCAGTACTTC.

The rearrangement uses TRBV5-1 and TRBJ2-1, with 11 nucleotides matching TRBD2. V gave up 0 bases and J gave up 5 bases; unmatched junction bases: 1. CDR1 and CDR2 (germline): SGHRS, YFSETQ. CDR3 size: 15 residues. CDR3 sequence: CASSLVTSGNNEQFF. As DNA, the CDR3 is TGCGCCAGCAGCTTGGTGACTAGCGGGAACAATGAGCAGTTCTTC.

V usage is TRBV11-3 and J usage is TRBJ2-7, with D perhaps TRBD1 (5 bases). Germline CDR1 is SGHNT and CDR2 is YENEEA. This CDR3 has 10 amino acids. Deletions cut 6 bases from V and 6 bases from J, with 6 bases between. CDR3 sequence (DNA): TGTGCCAGCAGGCAGGGCGAGCAGTACGTC. Translating it yields CASRQGEQYV.